The T cell receptor (beta chain) described here comes from a study of blood T cell repertoires in COVID-19. Across the whole study: Whether acute or convalescent, the COVID-19 samples came from the United States, Italy and Spain. Nucleic acid was either cDNA or gDNA, and it came from T cells, B-cell-depleted T cells, or PBMCs.

Per germline, CDR1 SGDLS and CDR2 YYNGEE. This CDR3 contains 15 residues. V gave up 0 bases and J gave up 3 bases; unmatched junction bases: 4. Authors' methods: How many nucleated cells were present was estimated from reference gene primer amplification. TCRdb's copy holds only in-frame clones and misses some; the assay was immunoSEQ multiplex PCR. That table furnishes V, J and clone size, whereas the DNA furnished D and trimming. In the table there are about 200,000 clones, less than 85% of which are singletons. Study members were between roughly 18 and 100 years old and lived in 24 US regions. Material: PBMCs or T cells enriched from blood (not recorded which). V usage is TRBV9 and J usage is TRBJ2-3; 7 nucleotides match TRBD2. This TCR was sampled from a woman aged 55 to 70 with acute COVID-19. The CDR3 region is CASSVDGTNTDTQYF. CDR3 in DNA: TGTGCCAGCAGCGTAGACGGGACTAATACAGATACGCAGTATTTT.